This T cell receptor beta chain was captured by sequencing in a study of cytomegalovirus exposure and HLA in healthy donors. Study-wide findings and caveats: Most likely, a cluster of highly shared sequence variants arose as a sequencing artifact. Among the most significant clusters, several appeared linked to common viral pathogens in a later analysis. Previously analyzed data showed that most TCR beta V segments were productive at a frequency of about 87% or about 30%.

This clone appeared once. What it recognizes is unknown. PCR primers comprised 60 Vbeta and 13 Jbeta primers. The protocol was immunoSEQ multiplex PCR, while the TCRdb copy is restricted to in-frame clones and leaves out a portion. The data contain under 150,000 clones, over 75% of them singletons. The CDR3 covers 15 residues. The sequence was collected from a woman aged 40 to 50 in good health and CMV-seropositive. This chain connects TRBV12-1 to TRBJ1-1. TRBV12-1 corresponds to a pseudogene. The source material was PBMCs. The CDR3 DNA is TGTGCCAGCAGCTTTCGCCCGGGGAGTCACACTGAAGCTTTCTTT. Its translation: CASSFRPGSHTEAFF.